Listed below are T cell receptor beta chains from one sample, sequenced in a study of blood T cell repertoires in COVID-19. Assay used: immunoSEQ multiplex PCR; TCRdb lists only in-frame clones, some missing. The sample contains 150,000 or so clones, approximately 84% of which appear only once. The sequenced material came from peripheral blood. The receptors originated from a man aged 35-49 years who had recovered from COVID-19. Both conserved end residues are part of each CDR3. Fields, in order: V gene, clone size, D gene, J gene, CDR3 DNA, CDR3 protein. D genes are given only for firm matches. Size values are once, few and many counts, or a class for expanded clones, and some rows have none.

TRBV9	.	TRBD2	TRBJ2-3	TGTGCCAGCAGCGTAGCTGGCGGGGGACCAGATACGCAGTATTTT	CASSVAGGGPDTQYF
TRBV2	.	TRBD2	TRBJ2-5	TGTGCCAGCAGCCGCACTAGCGGGGGGGAGACCCAGTACTTC	CASSRTSGGETQYF
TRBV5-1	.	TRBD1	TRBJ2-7	TGCGCCAGCAGCCCGGGACAGGGGGCCAACGAGCAGTACTTC	CASSPGQGANEQYF
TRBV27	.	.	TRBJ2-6	TGTGCCAGCAGTCTTAGCTCTGGGGCCAACGTCCTGACTTTC	CASSLSSGANVLTF
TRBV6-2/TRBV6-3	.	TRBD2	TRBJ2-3	TGTGCCAGCAGTGCGCTAGCGGGAGTTCGGGATACGCAGTATTTT	CASSALAGVRDTQYF
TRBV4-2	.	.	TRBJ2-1	TGTGCCAGCAGCCAAGGACGGGAGTGGTACAATGAGCAGTTCTTC	CASSQGREWYNEQFF
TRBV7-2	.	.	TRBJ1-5	TGTGCCAGCAGCCTTACAGACAGGAATCAGCCCCAGCATTTT	CASSLTDRNQPQHF
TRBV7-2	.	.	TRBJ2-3	TGTGCCAGCAGCCCAGCGACTGGCACAGATACGCAGTATTTT	CASSPATGTDTQYF
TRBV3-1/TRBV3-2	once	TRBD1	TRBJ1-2	TGTGCCAGCAGAAACACCGGACAGGGGAGTGGCTACACCTTC	CASRNTGQGSGYTF
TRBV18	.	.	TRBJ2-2	TGTGCCAGCTCACTACAGACACCGAACACCGGGGAGCTGTTTTTT	CASSLQTPNTGELFF
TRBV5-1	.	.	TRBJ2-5	TGCGCCAGCAGCTTGGCCCGCCAGATGCAAGAGACCCAGTACTTC	CASSLARQMQETQYF
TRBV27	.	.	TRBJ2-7	TGTGCCTCGGCCACGGCAACTAACCGCCCCTACGAGCAGTACTTC	CASATATNRPYEQYF
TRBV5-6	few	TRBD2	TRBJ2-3	TGTGCCAGCAGTAGGACTAGCGGGAGAGGTACGCAGTATTTT	CASSRTSGRGTQYF
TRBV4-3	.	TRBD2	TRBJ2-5	TGCGCCAGCAGCCAAGGCGAACTAGCGGGAGCAGAGACCCAGTACTTC	CASSQGELAGAETQYF
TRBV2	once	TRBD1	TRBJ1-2	TGTGCCAGCAGTGAGACAGGGAGGAACTATGGCTACACCTTC	CASSETGRNYGYTF
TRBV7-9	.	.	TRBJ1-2	TGTGCCAGCAGCCCCGCGGGGGGGCGAGGTGGCTACACCTTC	CASSPAGGRGGYTF
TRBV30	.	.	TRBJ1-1	TGTGCCTGGAGTCGGTCGACAGAAGAAGCTTTCTTT	CAWSRSTEEAFF
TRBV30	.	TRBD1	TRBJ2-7	TGTGCCTGGAGTGTACAGGGGGTTCGGGAGCAGTACTTC	CAWSVQGVREQYF
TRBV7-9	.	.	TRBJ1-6	TGTGCCAGCAGCTTGGTCCAGGGCAGGTCACCCCTCCACTTT	CASSLVQGRSPLHF
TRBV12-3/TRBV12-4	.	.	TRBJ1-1	TGTGCCAGCAGTTTGTCGGGGGGCGTCGAAGCTTTCTTT	CASSLSGGVEAFF
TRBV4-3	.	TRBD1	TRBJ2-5	TGCGCCAGCAGCCGATCCCTCAGGGGGCGGCAAGAGACCCAGTACTTC	CASSRSLRGRQETQYF
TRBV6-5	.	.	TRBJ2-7	TGTGCCAGCAGTATGGGAGACGAGCAGTACTTC	CASSMGDEQYF
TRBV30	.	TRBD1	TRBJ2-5	TGTGCCTGGGACGGACAGGGGGGGAAGACCCAGTACTTC	CAWDGQGGKTQYF
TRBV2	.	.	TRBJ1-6	TGTGCCAGCAGTGATCTGAGCTCCTATAATTCACCCCTCCACTTT	CASSDLSSYNSPLHF
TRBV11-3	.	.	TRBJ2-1	TGTGCCAGCAGCTTGAAGGGGGACAATGAGCAGTTCTTC	CASSLKGDNEQFF
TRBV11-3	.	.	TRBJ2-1	TGTGCCAGCAGCTTAGGCTTGGGGGGGGCCCATGAGCAGTTCTTC	CASSLGLGGAHEQFF
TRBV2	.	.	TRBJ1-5	TGTGCCAGCAGCCGGCCGGGGATAGAACAGCCCCAGCATTTT	CASSRPGIEQPQHF
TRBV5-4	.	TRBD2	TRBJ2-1	TGTGCCAGCAGCTTGGATAGCGGGGGGTTGGTCGATGAGCAGTTCTTC	CASSLDSGGLVDEQFF
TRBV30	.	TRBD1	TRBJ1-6	TGTGCCTACCACAGGGGGCAGGGTAATTCACCCCTCCACTTT	CAYHRGQGNSPLHF
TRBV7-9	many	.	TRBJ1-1	TGTGCCAGCAGCTTATTTGTGACAAAGAACACTGAAGCTTTCTTT	CASSLFVTKNTEAFF
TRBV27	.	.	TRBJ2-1	TGTGCCAGCAGTTCCCCTATAGAGGCGGCGGGAAAGCCTTACAATGAGCAGTTCTTC	CASSSPIEAAGKPYNEQFF
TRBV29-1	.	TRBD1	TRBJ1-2	TGCAGCGTTGAAACAGGGGGTTACACCTTC	CSVETGGYTF
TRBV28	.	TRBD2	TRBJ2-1	TGTGCCAGCAGTTTGGAACTAGCGGGAGTCAACAATGAGCAGTTCTTC	CASSLELAGVNNEQFF
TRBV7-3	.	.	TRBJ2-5	TGTGCCAGCAGCCGGCAGGGTCAAGAGACCCAGTACTTC	CASSRQGQETQYF
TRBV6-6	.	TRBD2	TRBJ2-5	TGTGCCAGCAGACAACTAGCGGGGGGGCCGGGAGAGACCCAGTACTTC	CASRQLAGGPGETQYF
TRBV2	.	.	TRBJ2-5	TGTGCCAGCAGTGAAACTCGGCGGAAAGAGACCCAGTACTTC	CASSETRRKETQYF
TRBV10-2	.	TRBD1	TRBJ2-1	TGCGCCAGCTCATCCCGGGACAGCTCGAGCTCCTACAATGAGCAGTTCTTC	CASSSRDSSSSYNEQFF
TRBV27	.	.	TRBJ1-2	TGTGCCAGCAGGGACTTCCGGGGCTACACCTTC	CASRDFRGYTF
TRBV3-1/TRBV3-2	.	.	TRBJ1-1	TGTGCCAGCAGCCAGTCCAGTGTGGACACTGAAGCTTTCTTT	CASSQSSVDTEAFF
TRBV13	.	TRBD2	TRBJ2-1	TGTGCCAGCAGCTTGGGGACTAGCGGGTATACGGATGAGCAGTTCTTC	CASSLGTSGYTDEQFF
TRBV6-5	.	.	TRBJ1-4	TGTGCCAGCAGACACAGGGTGGCTAATGAAAAACTGTTTTTT	CASRHRVANEKLFF
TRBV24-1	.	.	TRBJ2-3	TGTGCCACCGCCGACAGACGATATACGCAGTATTTT	CATADRRYTQYF
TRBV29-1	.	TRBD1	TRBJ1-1	TGCAGCGCCCGGACAGGGAACTTGAACACTGAAGCTTTCTTT	CSARTGNLNTEAFF
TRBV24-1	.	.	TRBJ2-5	TGTGCCACCAGTGATTTAATGGGTCAGGGAAAAGAGACCCAGTACTTC	CATSDLMGQGKETQYF
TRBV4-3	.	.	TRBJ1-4	TGCGCCAGCAGCCAAGAAGGACCGGGATTGTCGCGTAATGAAAAACTGTTTTTT	CASSQEGPGLSRNEKLFF
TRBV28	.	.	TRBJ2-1	TGTGCCAGCAGTAACAGGGATATTAGCTCCTACAATGAGCAGTTCTTC	CASSNRDISSYNEQFF
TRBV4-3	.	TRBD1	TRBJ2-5	TGCGCCAGCAGCCCTAGGACAGGGACTTTCGAGACCCAGTACTTC	CASSPRTGTFETQYF
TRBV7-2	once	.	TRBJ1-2	TGTGCCAGCAGCTTAGCGGACAGCCGTAGAGGCTACACCTTC	CASSLADSRRGYTF
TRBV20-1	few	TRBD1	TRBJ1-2	TGCAGTGCTATTGACAGGGTTTGGGGCTATGGCTACACCTTC	CSAIDRVWGYGYTF
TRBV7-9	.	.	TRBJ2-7	TGTGCCAGCAGCTTAGTCAGCGTCTACGAGCAGTACTTC	CASSLVSVYEQYF
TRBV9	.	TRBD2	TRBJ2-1	TGTGCCAGCAGCGTAGATTTGGGACTAGCGGGAATTTACAATGAGCAGTTCTTC	CASSVDLGLAGIYNEQFF
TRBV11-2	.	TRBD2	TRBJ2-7	TGTGCCAGCACCCCCGGGTGGGGACTAGCGGGAGTGGGGTACGAGCAGTACTTC	CASTPGWGLAGVGYEQYF
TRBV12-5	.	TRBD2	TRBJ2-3	TGTGCTAGTGGCTCAGCGGGAGTCACAGATACGCAGTATTTT	CASGSAGVTDTQYF
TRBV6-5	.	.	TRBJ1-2	TGTGCCAGCAAAAGTGTACAGACTAATGGCTACACCTTC	CASKSVQTNGYTF
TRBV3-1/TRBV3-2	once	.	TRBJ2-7	TGTGCCAGCAGCCACCCCCTGACTTTGCGCATATACGAGCAGTACTTC	CASSHPLTLRIYEQYF